Following are 30 T cell receptor beta chains from one sample sequenced in a study of control samples from healthy donors and cancer patients. Sequencing was performed with immunoSEQ multiplex PCR; in TCRdb, only in-frame clones are kept and a portion is missing. The sample records roughly 100,000 clones, roughly 90% being singletons. The material sequenced was blood. These receptors all come from a human donor in good health. The donor label of this sample is uncertain.

This chain joins TRBV24-1 and TRBJ2-5; 8 nucleotides agree with TRBD1. CDR3 size: 15 residues. Germline assignment: CDR1 KGHDR and CDR2 SFDVKD. Germline trimming cut 7 bases from V and 1 base from J; bases unmatched to any gene: 7. CDR3 sequence: CATSPGQGFQETQYF. The CDR3 nucleotides read TGTGCCACCAGCCCAGGACAGGGCTTCCAAGAGACCCAGTACTTC.

V is TRBV10-3 and J is TRBJ2-2, with D possibly TRBD2 on 6 matching bases. Germline-derived CDR1 and CDR2 are ENHRY and SYGVKD. Trimming removed 10 bases from V and 3 bases from J, with 15 bases in between. The CDR3 covers 14 residues. CDR3 DNA sequence: TGTGCCACCAATCGGGGGTCGGACACCGGGGAGCTGTTTTTT. This encodes CATNRGSDTGELFF.

This clone has just one count. Other DNA sequences of this sample code for an identical CDR3. This chain links TRBV19 with TRBJ1-6, with 8 bases that match TRBD1. The CDR3 has 15 amino acids. Germline V CDR1 and CDR2: LNHDA, SQIVND (reference sequence). J lost 3 bases, V lost 5 bases, and 3 bases had no gene match. The CDR3 sequence: CASSPGTGYNSPLHF. The CDR3 DNA reads TGTGCCAGTAGTCCAGGGACAGGCTATAATTCACCCCTCCACTTT.

The gene calls are TRBV6-2 or TRBV6-3 and TRBJ1-1; the D gene is possibly TRBD1 (6 bases). Germline V lookup: CDR1 MNHEY, CDR2 SVGEGT. There are 15 residues in the CDR3. V lost 4 bases to trimming and J lost 7 bases, with 19 bases between them. CDR3 sequence reads: CASSSHEGKTGEAFF. In DNA, the CDR3 is TGTGCCAGCAGTTCCCACGAGGGCAAGACAGGTGAAGCTTTCTTT.

V gene TRBV5-1 combines with J gene TRBJ2-1, with D possibly matching TRBD1 (5 bases). Germline V gene lookup returns CDR1 SGHRS and CDR2 YFSETQ. V gave up 1 base and J gave up 8 bases, with 13 bases separating them. This CDR3 spans 14 amino acids. The CDR3 is CASSLRGPLDEQFF. The CDR3 nucleotides are TGCGCCAGCAGCTTGAGGGGCCCATTGGATGAGCAGTTCTTC.

The table lists this clone with a count of one. This chain joins TRBV2 and TRBJ1-5; D gene unclear. Trimming pared 1 base from V and 6 bases from J, leaving 7 bases between. Per germline, CDR1 SNHLY and CDR2 FYNNEI. The CDR3 spans 13 residues. The CDR3 DNA is TGTGCCAGCAGTGAAGAGAGTGGTCAGCCCCAGCATTTT. It encodes CASSEESGQPQHF.

The J gene is TRBJ1-4, the V gene TRBV6-5; TRBD1 aligns across 8 bases. The V and J ends lost 6 bases and 6 bases, in that order; junction bases with no gene match: 9. This CDR3 is built from 15 residues. CDR1 MNHEY and CDR2 SVGAGI come from the germline V gene. The CDR3: CASSPRGQGYEKLFF. CDR3 nucleotides: TGTGCCAGCAGCCCACGAGGACAGGGATATGAAAAACTGTTTTTT.

V and J are TRBV4-1 and TRBJ2-7; no clear D gene. The germline V gene has CDR1 MGHRA and CDR2 YSYEKL. This CDR3 contains 14 residues. V was cut by 2 bases and J by 2 bases, with 10 bases left in between. CDR3: CASSQQASTYEQYF. In DNA form, the CDR3 reads TGCGCCAGCAGCCAACAGGCCTCCACCTACGAGCAGTACTTC.

The rearrangement uses TRBV19 and TRBJ2-2; D gene ambiguous. Looked up from germline, CDR1 is LNHDA and CDR2 is SQIVND (reference sequence). V was clipped by 7 bases and J by 3 bases, with 12 bases between them. The CDR3 extends over 14 amino acids. The CDR3 DNA reads TGTGCCAGTACATCCATACCCGACACCGGGGAGCTGTTTTTT. This encodes CASTSIPDTGELFF. Based on the CDR3 plus reference TRBV19 and TRBJ2-2, the full variable domain is DGGITQSPKYLFRKEGQNVTLSCEQNLNHDAMYWYRQDPGQGLRLIYYSQIVNDFQKGDIAEGYSVSREKKESFPLTVTSAQKNPTAFYLCASTSIPDTGELFFGEGSRLTVL.

This clone was seen more than once but under ten times. The chain combines TRBV2 with TRBJ1-1, with a weak D call TRBD1 (6 bases). Trimming removed 7 bases from V and 3 bases from J, with 12 bases in between. The CDR3 covers 13 residues. Germline V gene data show CDR1 as SNHLY and CDR2 as FYNNEI. The CDR3 DNA reads TGTGCCAGCATTCGGCAGGGGTACACTGAAGCTTTCTTT. Its translation is CASIRQGYTEAFF.

This sequence joins TRBV24-1 and TRBJ1-3; D is ambiguous. The V end was cut by 4 bases, the J end by 8 bases, with 5 bases between. The CDR3 loop spans 11 amino acids. CDR1 KGHDR and CDR2 SFDVKD come from the germline V gene. DNA for the CDR3: TGTGCCACCAGTGAGGGTTACACCATATATTTT. This sequence encodes CATSEGYTIYF.

In this sample, this clone turned up once. The rearrangement links TRBV5-5 to TRBJ2-3, with TRBD1 matching 8 bases. The V gene end was trimmed by 1 base and the J gene end by 4 bases; junction bases not matched to a gene: 8. The CDR3 totals 16 residues. Germline values: CDR1 SGHKS, CDR2 YYEKEE (reference sequence). CDR3 protein: CASSLLAGGVPDTQYF. CDR3 sequence (DNA): TGTGCCAGCAGCTTGTTAGCAGGGGGCGTACCAGATACGCAGTATTTT.

The rearrangement links TRBV7-3 to TRBJ2-3; 8 bases fit TRBD1. CDR1 is SGHTA, CDR2 FQGTGA, per germline. Trimming took 5 bases from V and 2 from J; bases not matched to a gene: 3. The CDR3 totals 14 residues. CDR3 sequence (DNA): TGTGCCAGCAGCATGACAGGGGCCACAGATACGCAGTATTTT. Its protein is CASSMTGATDTQYF.

The rearrangement joins TRBV2 to TRBJ2-7; 7 nucleotides line up with TRBD1. CDR1 is SNHLY, CDR2 FYNNEI, per germline. The V gene end was trimmed by 7 bases and the J gene end by 3 bases; junction bases not matched to a gene: 6. CDR3 length: 13 residues. For the CDR3, the DNA is TGTGCCAGCACGGGGACAGACGACTACGAGCAGTACTTC. Its translation: CASTGTDDYEQYF.

The V and J genes are TRBV19 and TRBJ2-1, with D unclear. The CDR3 consists of 14 residues. The germline CDR1 and CDR2 sequences are LNHDA and SQIVND (reference sequence). V shed 3 bases and J shed 2 bases, with 8 bases lying between them. This CDR3 is CASSIGSPYNEQFF. The CDR3 DNA sequence: TGTGCCAGTAGTATCGGGTCCCCCTACAATGAGCAGTTCTTC. The full variable domain, its missing parts supplied by reference TRBV19 and TRBJ2-1, is DGGITQSPKYLFRKEGQNVTLSCEQNLNHDAMYWYRQDPGQGLRLIYYSQIVNDFQKGDIAEGYSVSREKKESFPLTVTSAQKNPTAFYLCASSIGSPYNEQFFGPGTRLTVL.

The V and J genes are TRBV2 and TRBJ1-2; D remains ambiguous. The CDR3 covers 11 residues. Germline V lookup: CDR1 SNHLY, CDR2 FYNNEI. V was trimmed by 9 bases and J by 2 bases, leaving 7 bases between them. The CDR3 loop is CASLTNYGYTF. The CDR3 nucleotides are TGTGCCAGTTTGACAAACTATGGCTACACCTTC.

This chain links TRBV27 with TRBJ2-5, with 7 bases aligning to TRBD1. V trimming: 6 bases; J trimming: 7 bases; junction bases outside the gene matches: 11. This CDR3 is 14 amino acids long. Per germline, CDR1 MNHEY and CDR2 SMNVEV (reference sequence). This CDR3 is CASRRNTGAGTQYF. Written as DNA, the CDR3 is TGTGCCAGCAGACGCAATACAGGGGCCGGGACCCAGTACTTC.

This clone has only one observation. The CDR3 DNA sequence: TGTGCCAGCAGCCCCCGGGACACAGGATCCTACGAGCAGTACTTC. This sequence encodes CASSPRDTGSYEQYF. This chain joins TRBV9 and TRBJ2-7, with TRBD1 as a possible D gene (6 bases). The CDR3 runs 15 residues. V dropped 4 bases and J dropped 1 base, with 15 bases sitting between them. Germline V gives CDR1 SGDLS, CDR2 YYNGEE.

This rearrangement joins TRBV6-5 to TRBJ1-6; 10 bases are a match to TRBD1. V lost 6 bases to trimming and J lost 5 bases; unmatched junction nucleotides: 4. This CDR3 comprises 15 residues. CDR1 and CDR2 from the germline V gene are MNHEY and SVGAGI. The CDR3 reads CASRYGTGDNSPLHF. The DNA of the CDR3 is TGTGCCAGCAGGTACGGGACAGGGGATAATTCACCCCTCCACTTT.

This clone was found once. V and J are TRBV4-1 and TRBJ1-4; D remains unclear. CDR1 and CDR2 from the germline V gene are MGHRA and YSYEKL. V lost 1 base to trimming and J lost 5 bases, with 8 bases between them. The CDR3 is made up of 14 amino acids. CDR3 DNA: TGCGCCAGCAGCCAAGGGACTGAGAATGAAAAACTGTTTTTT. This gives the protein CASSQGTENEKLFF.

The chain combines TRBV30 with TRBJ1-5, with D unresolved. Germline-derived CDR1 and CDR2 are GTSNPN and SVGIG (reference sequence). Trimming removed 1 base from V and 10 bases from J, with 5 bases in between. This CDR3 comprises 10 residues. The CDR3 DNA sequence: TGTGCCTGGAGTGGGGAACCCCAGCATTTT. Translating gives CAWSGEPQHF. The variable domain in full, completed from reference TRBV30 and TRBJ1-5, reads SQTIHQWPATLVQPVGSPLSLECTVEGTSNPNLYWYRQAAGRGLQLLFYSVGIGQISSEVPQNLSASRPQDRQFILSSKKLLLSDSGFYLCAWSGEPQHFGDGTRLSIL.

This clone has a single count. The chain has TRBV5-1 and TRBJ1-1, with 7 bases fitting TRBD1. Unmatched junction bases numbered 11, after V lost 1 base and J lost 5 bases. CDR1 and CDR2 (germline): SGHRS, YFSETQ. CDR3 length: 16 residues. The CDR3 is CASSLTAGGRGTEAFF. In DNA, the CDR3 is TGCGCCAGCAGCTTGACGGCAGGGGGAAGGGGGACTGAAGCTTTCTTT.

The chain combines TRBV2 with TRBJ1-6; 8 bases agree with TRBD1. This CDR3 has 16 residues. J lost 5 bases, V lost 1 base, and 4 bases had no gene match. Per germline, CDR1 SNHLY and CDR2 FYNNEI. The CDR3 loop reads CASSEGRTGNNSPLHF. In DNA form, the CDR3 reads TGTGCCAGCAGTGAAGGGAGGACAGGGAATAATTCACCCCTCCACTTT.

The chain recombines TRBV5-1 with TRBJ2-3; 7 nucleotides align to TRBD1. Germline CDR1 reads SGHRS; CDR2 reads YFSETQ. The CDR3 spans 14 residues. V lost 2 bases to trimming and J lost 5 bases; unmatched junction nucleotides: 5. CDR3 residues: CASSLGTERDTQYF. The CDR3 region has the DNA TGCGCCAGCAGCTTAGGGACAGAGAGAGATACGCAGTATTTT.

The V gene is TRBV6-5, the J gene TRBJ1-2; 8 nucleotides agree with TRBD1. Losses at the gene ends were 5 bases for V and 4 bases for J; bases not matched to a gene: 9. Germline V gene lookup returns CDR1 MNHEY and CDR2 SVGAGI. CDR3 length equals 15 residues. The CDR3 sequence is CASSKLTGATYGYTF. The CDR3 nucleotides are TGTGCCAGCAGTAAACTGACAGGGGCCACCTATGGCTACACCTTC.

This chain connects TRBV7-9 to TRBJ1-1; maybe TRBD1 (5 bases). The CDR3 is 14 residues long. The germline CDR1 and CDR2 sequences are SEHNR and FQNEAQ (reference sequence). V was pared by 5 bases and J by 5 bases, with 15 bases between. CDR3 sequence: CASSLPGRVTEAFF. Written as DNA, the CDR3 is TGTGCCAGCAGCCTCCCAGGGAGGGTTACTGAAGCTTTCTTT. Based on the CDR3 plus reference TRBV7-9 and TRBJ1-1, the full variable domain is DTGVSQNPRHKITKRGQNVTFRCDPISEHNRLYWYRQTLGQGPEFLTYFQNEAQLEKSRLLSDRFSAERPKGSFSTLEIQRTEQGDSAMYLCASSLPGRVTEAFFGQGTRLTVV.

The chain couples TRBV30 to TRBJ2-3; perhaps TRBD2 as D (6 bases). Trimming removed 3 bases from V and 5 bases from J, with 15 bases in between. Germline lookup yields CDR1 GTSNPN and CDR2 SVGIG (reference sequence). The CDR3 is 14 amino acids. The CDR3 region is CAWSRSGPGDTQYF. Written as DNA, the CDR3 is TGTGCCTGGAGCCGGAGCGGGCCCGGAGATACGCAGTATTTT.

The chain joins TRBV6-1 to TRBJ1-4; D unresolved. V was shortened by 0 bases and J by 0 bases, with 14 bases between the two germline ends. Per germline, CDR1 MNHNS and CDR2 SASEGT. The CDR3 contains 18 residues. In DNA, the CDR3 is TGTGCCAGCAGTGAAGCTGCGGGAGGTTCGGCAACTAATGAAAAACTGTTTTTT. Residues: CASSEAAGGSATNEKLFF.

V is TRBV11-2 and J is TRBJ2-2, with TRBD1 matching over 9 bases. The CDR3 is 16 amino acids. V shed 4 bases and J 5 bases; nucleotides not matched to a gene: 8. Germline CDR1 and CDR2: SGHAT and FQNNGV. The CDR3 here is CASSSPGQGITGELFF. The CDR3 nucleotides are TGTGCCAGCAGCTCGCCGGGACAGGGAATAACCGGGGAGCTGTTTTTT. Combining the CDR3 with reference TRBV11-2 and TRBJ2-2 gives the whole variable domain EAGVAQSPRYKIIEKRQSVAFWCNPISGHATLYWYQQILGQGPKLLIQFQNNGVVDDSQLPKDRFSAERLKGVDSTLKIQPAKLEDSAVYLCASSSPGQGITGELFFGEGSRLTVL.

The chain has TRBV27 and TRBJ1-1; maybe TRBD1 (5 bases). Trimming shortened V by 3 bases and J by 8 bases, and 16 bases separated the two germline ends. In germline, CDR1 is MNHEY, CDR2 SMNVEV (reference sequence). The CDR3 runs 14 residues. The CDR3 DNA follows: TGTGCCAGCAGTTTTTACTGGGGCGGGTCGGAAGCTTTCTTT. Amino acids: CASSFYWGGSEAFF.